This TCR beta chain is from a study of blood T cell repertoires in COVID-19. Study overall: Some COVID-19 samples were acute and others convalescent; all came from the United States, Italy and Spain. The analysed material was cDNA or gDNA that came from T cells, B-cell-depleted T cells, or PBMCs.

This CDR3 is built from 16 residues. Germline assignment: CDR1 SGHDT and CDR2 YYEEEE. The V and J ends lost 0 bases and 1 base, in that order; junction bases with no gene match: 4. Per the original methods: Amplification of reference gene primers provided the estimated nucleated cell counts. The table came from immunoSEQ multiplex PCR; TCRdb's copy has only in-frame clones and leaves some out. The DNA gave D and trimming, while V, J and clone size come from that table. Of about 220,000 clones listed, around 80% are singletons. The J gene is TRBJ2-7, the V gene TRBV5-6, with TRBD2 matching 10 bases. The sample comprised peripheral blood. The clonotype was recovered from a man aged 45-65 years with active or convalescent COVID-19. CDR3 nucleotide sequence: TGTGCCAGCAGCTTGGCCGGACTAGCGGTATCCTACGAGCAGTACTTC. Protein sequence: CASSLAGLAVSYEQYF.